What follows describes a single T cell receptor (beta chain). CDR3 length equals 15 residues. Trimming took 1 base from V and 5 from J; bases not matched to a gene: 8. From germline, CDR1 is LGHDT and CDR2 YNNKEL (reference sequence). This sample is part of a study of blood T cell repertoires in COVID-19. Study-wide background: Samples came from the United States, Italy and Spain, spanning acute and convalescent COVID-19. Nucleic acid was either cDNA or gDNA, and it came from T cells, B-cell-depleted T cells, or PBMCs.

Authors' processing steps: Estimates of nucleated cell counts were drawn from the amplification of reference gene primers. Measured with immunoSEQ multiplex PCR; TCRdb has only the in-frame clones, and not every one. V, J and clone size were drawn from that table, and D and trimming were deduced from the DNA. The repertoire holds roughly 200,000 clones, with 80% to 90% as singletons. Sequenced input: peripheral blood. This sequence originates from a man in his 60s with acute or convalescent COVID-19. The rearrangement joins TRBV3-1 (or the pseudogene TRBV3-2) to TRBJ2-7; 7 bases are shared with TRBD2. CDR3 nucleotide sequence: TGTGCCAGCAGCCAAGGTGCGGGAGACCGGGACGAGCAGTACTTC. Its protein is CASSQGAGDRDEQYF.